These 20 T cell receptor beta chains share one sample of origin, sequenced in a study of shared clonotypes between healthy human individuals. Using immunoSEQ multiplex PCR, the repertoire was profiled, and TCRdb retains in-frame clones only, with some absent. The table shows 2 million to 2.5 million clones, with over 90% occurring only once. Material for sequencing was naive CD4+ T cells from PBMCs. Documented subset: CD45RA+ positively selected. The receptors were sampled from a man aged 18 to 30 in good health. Some clones in this sample may be carry-over from other donors' samples.

Turning to this clone: This specimen includes other DNA sequences encoding the same CDR3. The chain uses TRBV7-3 and TRBJ1-1, with 8 bases that match TRBD1. CDR1 is SGHTA, CDR2 FQGTGA, per germline. This CDR3 is built from 14 residues. V shed 5 bases and J 2 bases; nucleotides not matched to a gene: 4. CDR3 coding DNA: TGTGCCAGCAGCCCAGGACAGGGCAACACTGAAGCTTTCTTT. Amino acid sequence: CASSPGQGNTEAFF.

The rearrangement uses TRBV5-1 and TRBJ2-1; D unresolved. The germline V gene has CDR1 SGHRS and CDR2 YFSETQ. The ends were cut back, 4 bases at V and 9 bases at J, with 14 bases in the middle. The CDR3 sequence is 13 residues long. The CDR3: CASSVNQQTEQFF. The CDR3 DNA follows: TGCGCCAGCAGCGTCAATCAACAGACTGAGCAGTTCTTC.

This clone was found once. The chain uses TRBV28 and TRBJ1-1; 8 positions agree with TRBD1. The V gene's germline CDR1 is MDHEN and CDR2 SYDVKM. V dropped 6 bases and J dropped 8; count of bases not matched to a gene: 5. This CDR3 has 12 amino acids. The CDR3: CASSLRTGEAFF. Here the CDR3 DNA reads TGTGCCAGCAGCCTGAGGACAGGGGAAGCTTTCTTT.

This clone has a single count. V gene TRBV18 combines with J gene TRBJ2-7; possibly TRBD2 for D (6 bases). The CDR3 covers 14 residues. The V gene's germline CDR1 is KGHSH and CDR2 LQKENI. V lost 5 bases and J lost 3, with 14 bases in between. CDR3 nucleotides: TGTGCCAGCTCATCGGGACTCCAAAACTACGAGCAGTACTTC. This gives the protein CASSSGLQNYEQYF. The full variable domain, completed using reference TRBV18 and TRBJ2-7, is NAGVMQNPRHLVRRRGQEARLRCSPMKGHSHVYWYRQLPEEGLKFMVYLQKENIIDESGMPKERFSAEFPKEGPSILRIQQVVRGDSAAYFCASSSGLQNYEQYFGPGTRLTVT.

Details on this clone: The same CDR3 arises from other DNA sequences in this sample as well. V and J are TRBV9 and TRBJ2-1, with 8 bases that match TRBD2. The CDR3 covers 15 residues. The V gene end was trimmed by 0 bases and the J gene end by 7 bases; junction bases not matched to a gene: 6. Germline values: CDR1 SGDLS, CDR2 YYNGEE. The CDR3, as DNA: TGTGCCAGCAGCGTAGTAGCGGGACTTGGGAATGAGCAGTTCTTC. Protein sequence: CASSVVAGLGNEQFF. The full variable domain, completed using reference TRBV9 and TRBJ2-1, is DSGVTQTPKHLITATGQRVTLRCSPRSGDLSVYWYQQSLDQGLQFLIQYYNGEERAKGNILERFSAQQFPDLHSELNLSSLELGDSALYFCASSVVAGLGNEQFFGPGTRLTVL.

V and J are TRBV28 and TRBJ1-2; 7 bases agree with TRBD1. Germline V gene lookup returns CDR1 MDHEN and CDR2 SYDVKM. V dropped 6 bases and J dropped 0; count of bases not matched to a gene: 10. This CDR3 contains 16 residues. As DNA, the CDR3 is TGTGCCAGCAGCCCTCGACAGGGCTCAGCTAACTATGGCTACACCTTC. Protein: CASSPRQGSANYGYTF.

About this clone: This sample also contains other DNA sequences that code for the same CDR3. This chain links TRBV20-1 with TRBJ2-5; D is perhaps TRBD2 (6 bases). V dropped 6 bases and J dropped 5 bases, with 7 bases sitting between them. CDR3 length equals 10 residues. Germline V gene data show CDR1 as DFQATT and CDR2 as SNEGSKA (reference sequence). DNA for the CDR3: TGCAGTGCCCGGGGGGAGACCCAGTACTTC. Encoded protein: CSARGETQYF.

The CDR3 reads CASSGTFGANVLTF. DNA of the CDR3: TGTGCCAGCAGCGGGACCTTTGGGGCCAACGTCCTGACTTTC. The J gene is TRBJ2-6, the V gene TRBV27; D possibly uses TRBD1 or TRBD2 (5 bases each). There are 14 residues in the CDR3. Trimming left V 6 bases short and J 3 bases short, with 9 bases between. Germline V gives CDR1 MNHEY, CDR2 SMNVEV (reference sequence).

This chain joins TRBV7-9 and TRBJ2-7, with D possibly matching TRBD1 (6 bases). Germline V CDR1 and CDR2: SEHNR, FQNEAQ (reference sequence). Trimming pared 3 bases from V and 3 bases from J, leaving 15 bases between. CDR3 length: 15 residues. This CDR3 is CASSLASGTLYEQYF. As DNA, the CDR3 is TGTGCCAGCAGCTTGGCATCCGGGACACTCTACGAGCAGTACTTC.

V is TRBV30 and J is TRBJ2-7; D perhaps matches TRBD1 (6 bases). The CDR3 is made up of 14 amino acids. Germline assignment: CDR1 GTSNPN and CDR2 SVGIG (reference sequence). V lost 1 base, J lost 1 base, and 11 bases lay in between. CDR3 DNA sequence: TGTGCCTGGAGTGAAACAGGGATTTCCTACGAGCAGTACTTC. It is translated as CAWSETGISYEQYF.

This chain links TRBV2 with TRBJ1-1; D unresolved. The CDR3 covers 13 residues. V was shortened by 7 bases and J by 1 base, with 10 bases between the two germline ends. The germline V gene encodes CDR1 SNHLY and CDR2 FYNNEI. The CDR3 here is CASMYEGNTEAFF. As DNA, the CDR3 is TGTGCCAGCATGTACGAGGGGAACACTGAAGCTTTCTTT.

The J gene is TRBJ1-1, the V gene TRBV18, with D unclear. The CDR3 has 11 amino acids. CDR1 KGHSH and CDR2 LQKENI come from the germline V gene. V was pared by 9 bases and J by 5 bases, with 10 bases between. CDR3 residues: CASGVGTEAFF. As DNA, the CDR3 is TGTGCCAGTGGGGTGGGGACTGAAGCTTTCTTT. The full variable domain, in which reference TRBV18 and TRBJ1-1 provide the parts outside the CDR3, is NAGVMQNPRHLVRRRGQEARLRCSPMKGHSHVYWYRQLPEEGLKFMVYLQKENIIDESGMPKERFSAEFPKEGPSILRIQQVVRGDSAAYFCASGVGTEAFFGQGTRLTVV.

As for this clone: Other DNA variants within this sample encode the same CDR3. The chain links TRBV6-5 to TRBJ1-5; a weak D match, TRBD1 (5 bases). This CDR3 spans 13 amino acids. Germline CDR1 MNHEY, CDR2 SVGAGI. V lost 6 bases and J 1 base, leaving 7 bases between the germline ends. DNA of the CDR3: TGTGCCAGCAGCCGGACAAGCAATCAGCCCCAGCATTTT. Translated, it gives CASSRTSNQPQHF.

The chain combines TRBV9 with TRBJ2-3; D may be TRBD1 (5 bases). CDR3 size: 13 residues. CDR1 is SGDLS, CDR2 YYNGEE, per germline. Trimming shortened V by 4 bases and J by 4 bases, and 10 bases separated the two germline ends. The CDR3 spells CASSLQVADTQYF. The CDR3 coding sequence is TGTGCCAGCAGCCTACAGGTGGCAGATACGCAGTATTTT.

The V gene is TRBV6-1, the J gene TRBJ2-5, with no clear D. V lost 7 bases, J lost 5 bases, and 17 bases lay in between. The CDR3 totals 14 residues. Germline V gives CDR1 MNHNS, CDR2 SASEGT. The DNA of the CDR3 is TGTGCCAGCAAAATGGCTCCTCTCGGGGAGACCCAGTACTTC. Translation: CASKMAPLGETQYF.

The chain links TRBV7-9 to TRBJ2-2, with 10 nucleotides matching TRBD2. The CDR3 extends over 16 amino acids. J gave up 6 bases and V 3 bases, and 7 bases lay outside the gene matches. Per germline, CDR1 SEHNR and CDR2 FQNEAQ (reference sequence). The CDR3 loop is CASSFPRGLAAGELFF. The CDR3 nucleotides are TGTGCCAGCAGCTTCCCCCGTGGACTAGCGGCCGGGGAGCTGTTTTTT.

The chain uses TRBV28 and TRBJ1-5; 7 bases are a match to TRBD1. The CDR3 has 21 amino acids. V shed 1 base and J 0 bases; nucleotides not matched to a gene: 18. In germline, CDR1 is MDHEN, CDR2 SYDVKM. The CDR3 bases are TGTGCCAGCAGTTTATCCCTTGGGGGGACAGCTTCCCGATATAGCAATCAGCCCCAGCATTTT. Protein: CASSLSLGGTASRYSNQPQHF.

The V and J genes are TRBV15 and TRBJ1-2; 7 nucleotides align to TRBD1. This CDR3 has 14 residues. V gave up 1 base and J gave up 6 bases; unmatched junction bases: 5. Per the germline V gene, CDR1 is LNHNV and CDR2 is YYDKDF (reference sequence). CDR3 sequence reads: CATSRGDRDNGYTF. CDR3 bases: TGTGCCACCAGCAGAGGGGACAGAGACAATGGCTACACCTTC.

The rearrangement joins TRBV5-5 to TRBJ2-7; TRBD1 is a possible D gene (6 bases). Germline values: CDR1 SGHKS, CDR2 YYEKEE (reference sequence). The CDR3 length is 14 residues. Trimming removed 1 base at V and 4 bases at J, with 12 bases between. CDR3 amino acids: CASSLYRTAYEQYF. For the CDR3, the DNA is TGTGCCAGCAGCTTGTATAGGACAGCGTACGAGCAGTACTTC.

The chain uses TRBV19 and TRBJ2-1; 9 bases are shared with TRBD1. The V gene end was trimmed by 5 bases and the J gene end by 11 bases; junction bases not matched to a gene: 10. CDR3 length equals 14 residues. Germline V gene data show CDR1 as LNHDA and CDR2 as SQIVND (reference sequence). CDR3 DNA sequence: TGTGCCAGTAGTCCTCCGGGACAGGGCGCAAAGCAGTTCTTC. This sequence encodes CASSPPGQGAKQFF.